This T cell receptor (beta chain) was identified during a study of blood T cell repertoires in COVID-19. Across the study: From T cells, B-cell-depleted T cells, or PBMCs came the material, which was cDNA or gDNA.

V shed 3 bases, J shed 5 bases, and the junction held 4 bases outside the gene matches. Germline assignment: CDR1 SGHDT and CDR2 YYEEEE. The CDR3 contains 14 residues. How the authors handled the data: Reference gene primer amplification yielded estimated nucleated cell counts. Assay used: immunoSEQ multiplex PCR; TCRdb lists only in-frame clones, some missing. Clonal size and the V and J genes are those of that table, whereas D and trimming came from the DNA. The data contain about 180,000 clones, roughly 83% of them singletons. Enrollees, about 18 to 90 years old, lived in about two dozen US areas. Grouping used clinical history reported by participants in a survey and questionnaire.

The rearrangement joins TRBV5-6 to TRBJ2-7; 11 bases match TRBD1. The TCR originated in a woman aged 25 to 39 who had recovered from COVID-19. Sequencing used PBMCs or T cells enriched from blood (not recorded which). CDR3 region: CASSSGQGVDEQYF. CDR3 sequence (DNA): TGTGCCAGCAGCTCGGGACAGGGGGTGGACGAGCAGTACTTC. Together with reference TRBV5-6 and TRBJ2-7, the CDR3 gives the full variable domain: DAGVTQSPTHLIKTRGQQVTLRCSPKSGHDTVSWYQQALGQGPQFIFQYYEEEERQRGNFPDRFSGHQFPNYSSELNVNALLLGDSALYLCASSSGQGVDEQYFGPGTRLTVT.